A single T cell receptor (beta chain) is shown here with its context. This record comes from a study of T cells in Graves' hyperthyroidism and ophthalmopathy. It was RNA transcripts that yielded the amplified TCR beta CDR3 regions. The TCR CDR3 first-round RT-PCR relied on the HTBI primer set. One entry per CDR3 protein results from TCRdb running MiXCR on the multiplex PCR reads. The data show a few hundred thousand distinct CDR3 sequences, approximately 17% seen once. The V gene's germline CDR1 is SGHKS and CDR2 YYEKEE (reference sequence). Trimming pared 0 bases from V and 6 bases from J, leaving 12 bases between. CDR3 length equals 14 residues.

The chain carries TRBV5-5 and TRBJ1-2; D perhaps matches TRBD1 (5 bases). The source material was blood. This TCR came from a young man with Graves' ophthalmopathy. For the CDR3, the DNA is TGTGCCAGCAGCTTGGGAGGGGCTGACCATGGCTACACCTTC. It encodes CASSLGGADHGYTF.